This T cell receptor (beta chain) comes out of a study of regulatory T cells in long-lasting Graves disease (dated by TCRdb to the early 2020s). In terms of the full investigation: In the newly diagnosed Graves' disease group, patients had been taking antithyroid drugs for less than 3 months. The study was registered as a clinical trial and conducted in China. TCR sequencing covered some 13 persistent and 20 or so newly diagnosed Graves' disease patients, 33 samples in total. Patients with persistent Graves' disease were compared with patients with newly diagnosed Graves' disease using TCR sequencing and RNA sequencing of peripheral blood. The paper's findings and limits, for the study overall: The authors acknowledged the small sample size as a limitation that may reduce accuracy. Patients with persistent disease shared more public clonotypes (about 3,000) than newly diagnosed patients did (around 930). Only peripheral blood was studied, because thyroid tissue, the primary lesion, was inaccessible. Sequencing and analysis were limited to the TCR beta chain. Compared with newly diagnosed patients, patients with persistent Graves' disease had lower TCR Shannon entropy and fewer highly expanded clones, which suggests clonal expansion. Preferential use of TRBV28, TRBJ1-2 and TRBJ2-5 was observed in persistent disease, whereas TRBV20-1 and TRBJ2-1 were favored in newly diagnosed disease.

The library was built by means of multiplex PCR. The instrument given in TCRdb is Illumina HiSeq 4000. To build TCR beta libraries, CDR3 regions were amplified by Arm-PCR using iRepertoire HTBI primers. PCR products were gel purified before sequencing. Under the source paper's analysis protocol: Across samples, 55 to 80 TRBV and 14 TRBJ segments were identified and used for gene usage analysis of CDR3 amino acid clonotypes. COPE and FqMerger were used to merge filtered high-quality paired reads into contigs. BLAST was used to align contigs to IMGT TRBV, TRBD and TRBJ reference genes, and CDR3 was defined according to IMGT. Highly expanded clones were defined as clonotypes with a frequency above 0.1%. Repertoire diversity was measured by Shannon entropy, and V-J evenness by the Gini coefficient. A clonotype found in more than one individual was treated as public. TCRdb reworked the public reads: Q25 trimming with fastp, MiXCR clone assembly, productive beta chains retained. Each CDR3 protein appears once, grouped with its most common genes and DNA. TCRdb's processing, not the authors' own work, is the source of the V and J calls. Present in this sample are 600,000 to 650,000 distinct CDR3 sequences, roughly 15% of which were seen just once. The top ten constitute about 20% of the sample.

According to the study, the label for this sample's time point signals: newly diagnosed GD, antithyroid drugs for less than 3 months. For both TCR sequencing and RNA sequencing, RNA was extracted from PBMCs in TRIzol. The diagnosis of Graves' disease followed American Thyroid Association guidelines. The patients came from an endocrinology department in Xi'an, China. Each patient gave approximately 8.8 milliliters of peripheral blood, collected in an EDTA anticoagulant tube. PBMCs were isolated by Ficoll Paque Plus density gradient separation without further T cell sorting. An Agilent 2100 Bioanalyzer and agarose gel were used to check RNA quality, while a NanoDrop 2000 measured RNA concentration. This clonotype occurred many times. Its antigen is unknown. Qualities for individual bases were not recorded, and no much larger clone is one base off. V is clipped by 4 bases and J by 6 bases, and the sequence between their germline boundaries is 7 bases long. The CDR3, from cysteine to phenylalanine, totals 12 residues. Only the CDR3 DNA stays, 36 bases, in frame from base 1. CDR1 and CDR2 were assigned from the germline V gene as SGHTA and FQGNSA.

The data were also submitted as part of a second study, on T cells in Graves' hyperthyroidism and ophthalmopathy. As the second study states: A patient counted as having stable Graves' hyperthyroidism if no progression to ophthalmopathy occurred over 18 months of follow-up. The hyperthyroidism patients were between 18 and 65 years old and newly diagnosed, with a disease duration of less than 2 months. Exclusion was applied to patients with uncontrolled infections, other autoimmune diseases, pregnancy or lactation. Diagnoses were established on the basis of clinical symptoms, serum thyroxine and TRAb, thyroid ultrasound, and orbital computed tomography. The TCR CDR3 was subjected to a first round of RT-PCR using the HTBI primer set and the Qiagen OneStep RT-PCR kit. Most expanded thyroid clonotypes (frequency above 0.001) were also detected in blood, a finding suggesting that blood repertoires may reflect thyroid immune responses. In cross-validation, a model built on a 13 V-J signature told ophthalmopathy apart from stable hyperthyroidism with approximately 91% sensitivity and about 81% specificity, and in testing the same model reached 80%/75%. In validation, the model predicted progression to ophthalmopathy a median of approximately 6.6 months before onset, with about 70% sensitivity and around 76% specificity. TCR V-J signatures able to tell the groups apart were searched for in a discovery cohort of around 95 patients, of whom around 42 had Graves' ophthalmopathy and roughly 59 had stable Graves' hyperthyroidism. Prospective prediction of ophthalmopathy was tested in an independent validation cohort consisting of 18 hyperthyroidism patients and approximately 16 patients who later progressed to ophthalmopathy. The 95 to 100 discovery patients were randomly divided into training and test sets at a 7:3 ratio. The study also compared thyroid tissue and blood T-cell repertoires from several Graves' hyperthyroidism patients. Following sampling, methimazole starting at 30 mg daily was given to hyperthyroidism patients, and high-dose intravenous methylprednisolone was given to ophthalmopathy patients. Libraries were constructed in a second round of multiplex PCR, after which size selection and purification were performed. Paired-end sequencing of the libraries was performed with 100 bp reads on an Illumina HiSeq2000. Raw data were processed with SOAPnuke, discarding reads with adapters, uncalled bases, mean Phred below 15, or no exact constant-primer or identifier match. High-quality paired reads were merged using COPE v1.2.5, and each unique nucleotide sequence was defined as a clonotype. MiTCR v1.1 was used to align clonotypes to the IMGT TRBV, TRBD and TRBJ reference segments. Analysis was restricted to V-J combinations with a frequency above 0.0001, which covered roughly 99% of repertoires. The TCS score was defined as F50 (clonal expansion) divided by E x V (chaos), with BLOSUM62-based TCRdist calculated between CDR3 peptides within each V-J. Welch's t-statistics and random forest reduced roughly 540 V-J features to roughly 13, which were used in a naive Bayes classifier (R e1071). Sample size was not statistically predetermined, and blinding of investigators to group allocation was not performed. TCR Vbeta CDR3 sequencing of some 140 peripheral blood samples (43 ophthalmopathy, 75 to 85 hyperthyroidism and 17 progressor patients) is reported in the paper.

The chain links TRBV7-2 with TRBJ2-1, with an unclear D gene assignment. This receptor was taken from a woman aged 25 to 39 with Graves disease. Donor details come from another sample of the same person, matched by shared clones. The sequenced sample was peripheral blood mononuclear cells (PBMCs), obtained at new diagnosis, from a patient treated with antithyroid drugs. The nucleotide sequence reads as follows: TGTGCCAGCAGCTGGACCCGCAATGAGCAGTTCTTC. Its product reads: CASSWTRNEQFF.